These T cell receptor beta chains were read from a single sample in a study of blood T cell repertoires in COVID-19. Measured with immunoSEQ multiplex PCR; TCRdb has only the in-frame clones, and not every one. The repertoire holds some 150,000 clones, with 87% as singletons. Sequencing was carried out using peripheral blood. The source is a man aged 50 to 59 with active COVID-19. CDR3s include the opening cysteine and the closing phenylalanine or tryptophan. The order of the fields is clone size, D gene, J gene, V gene, CDR3 DNA, CDR3 protein. The D gene is left open where the match is weak. Clone size appears in some rows only: once, few, many, or a class for an expanded clone.

.	TRBD1	TRBJ2-3	TRBV5-6	TGTGCCAGCAGCTATGGGACAGGGGGGAGGGATACGCAGTATTTT	CASSYGTGGRDTQYF
.	TRBD1	TRBJ2-2	TRBV5-8	TGTGCCAGCAGCCCCCGGGACAGAGACTCTGGGGAGCTGTTTTTT	CASSPRDRDSGELFF
.	.	TRBJ1-1	TRBV10-1	TGCGCCAGCAAAGGACAGTGGATTGTCTTT	CASKGQWIVF
.	.	TRBJ2-1	TRBV28	TGTGCCAGCACCTCTCCGGGACACACACCCGGTGGGCTGTTCTTC	CASTSPGHTPGGLFF
.	.	TRBJ1-2	TRBV6-5	TGTGCCAGCAGTTGGCCGGGGGGTGGCTACACCTTC	CASSWPGGGYTF
.	TRBD1	TRBJ1-1	TRBV19	TGTGCCAGTAGCCGGGACAGGGGCAACACTGAAGCTTTCTTT	CASSRDRGNTEAFF
.	TRBD1	TRBJ2-1	TRBV15	TGTGCCACCAGCACACGGACAGGGTGGGATGAGCAGTTCTTC	CATSTRTGWDEQFF
.	.	TRBJ2-6	TRBV29-1	TGCAGCGTTGCCGGGACTGGGGCCAACGTCCTGACTTTC	CSVAGTGANVLTF
.	TRBD1	TRBJ1-5	TRBV5-6	TGTGCCAGCAGCTTGGGTACAGGGGGTGGCAATCAGCCCCAGCATTTT	CASSLGTGGGNQPQHF
.	.	TRBJ1-4	TRBV5-1	TGCGCCAGCAGCCCCCTGGGCAGGGAAAAACTGTTTTTT	CASSPLGREKLFF
.	.	TRBJ2-3	TRBV6-5	TGTGCCAGCAATCGGACTCCTAGCACAGATACGCAGTATTTT	CASNRTPSTDTQYF
.	TRBD2	TRBJ2-7	TRBV3-1/TRBV3-2	TGTGCCAGCAGCCCCCGCCTTTGGGGGGGGACCTACGAGCAGTACTTC	CASSPRLWGGTYEQYF
.	.	TRBJ2-3	TRBV21-1	TGTGCCAGCAGCAAAGCGCAGGGGCTAGCTAAACTGTTTCGAGTTTTATGGCTCACAGATACGCAGTATTTT	CASSKAQGLAKLFRVLWLTDTQYF
.	.	TRBJ1-3	TRBV4-1	TGCGCCAGCAGCCTACAGGGCTCTGGAAACACCATATATTTT	CASSLQGSGNTIYF
once	TRBD2	TRBJ2-5	TRBV5-1	TGCGCCAGCAGCCCCACCCCCGGACTAGCGGGGGAAGAGACCCAGTACTTC	CASSPTPGLAGEETQYF
.	TRBD1	TRBJ1-6	TRBV6-2/TRBV6-3	TGTGCCAGCAGTTTTCGGACAGGCTATAATTCACCCCTCCACTTT	CASSFRTGYNSPLHF
.	TRBD1	TRBJ1-5	TRBV19	TGTGCCAGTAGTCCGGAAGTGGGACAGGCTAGCAATCAGCCCCAGCATTTT	CASSPEVGQASNQPQHF
few	TRBD2	TRBJ2-5	TRBV6-5	TGTGCCAGCAGTTACCGAACTAGCGGGGGGGTGGAGACCCAGTACTTC	CASSYRTSGGVETQYF
.	.	TRBJ1-1	TRBV7-2	TGTGCCAGCACCGCCCTAGTGAACACTGAAGCTTTCTTT	CASTALVNTEAFF
.	.	TRBJ2-1	TRBV11-1	TGTGCCAGCAGTAAAATCTCCTCCTACAATGAGCAGTTCTTC	CASSKISSYNEQFF
.	.	TRBJ1-5	TRBV4-3	TGCGCCAGCAGCCAATCGAGACAGACATATCAGCCCCAGCATTTT	CASSQSRQTYQPQHF
once	TRBD1	TRBJ1-2	TRBV6-6	TGTGCCAGCAGTCCGGACAGGTCCGAGTCGGGATACTATGGCTACACCTTC	CASSPDRSESGYYGYTF
.	TRBD1	TRBJ1-3	TRBV5-5	TGTGCCAGCGACAAAGGGGGCGGAAACACCATATATTTT	CASDKGGGNTIYF
.	.	TRBJ1-1	TRBV6-5	TGTGCCAGCAGAAACAGGGCTGGCACTGAAGCTTTCTTT	CASRNRAGTEAFF
.	TRBD2	TRBJ2-3	TRBV11-2	TGTGCCAGCAGCTTAGTGGGGTCCAGCGGGGGGGCAGATACGCAGTATTTT	CASSLVGSSGGADTQYF
.	TRBD2	TRBJ2-7	TRBV7-9	TGTGCCAGCAGCCCTAGCGGGGGGCCCTACGAGCAGTACTTC	CASSPSGGPYEQYF
.	TRBD1	TRBJ2-5	TRBV19	TGTGCCAGTAGTAGGGGACAGGGAGGAGAGACCCAGTACTTC	CASSRGQGGETQYF
.	TRBD1	TRBJ1-2	TRBV6-5	TGTGCCAGCAGTCTCCGGGACAGGGGCGGCTATGGCTACACCTTC	CASSLRDRGGYGYTF
.	.	TRBJ1-1	TRBV5-5	TGTGCCAGCAGCTTGGGATCCGGGAACACTGAAGCTTTCTTT	CASSLGSGNTEAFF
.	.	TRBJ1-1	TRBV30	TGTGCCTGGGGACAGAAGAACACTGAAGCTTTCTTT	CAWGQKNTEAFF
.	TRBD1	TRBJ1-2	TRBV7-8	TGTGCCAGCAGCCCCAGGATTACAGGGGGCAAGGACTATGGCTACACCTTC	CASSPRITGGKDYGYTF
.	TRBD2	TRBJ2-5	TRBV30	TGTGCCTGGAGGCCCTGGGGGGGAGGGGAGACCCAGTACTTC	CAWRPWGGGETQYF
.	.	TRBJ2-2	TRBV5-5	TGTGCCAGCAGCTCTTCGTCCGGGGAGCTGTTTTTT	CASSSSSGELFF
.	.	TRBJ1-5	TRBV19	TGTGCCAGTGACAGAGAACTAAATCAGCCCCAGCATTTT	CASDRELNQPQHF
.	.	TRBJ2-7	TRBV3-1/TRBV3-2	TGTGCCAGCAGCCAAGATCCTACGTATCCCTACGAGCAGTACTTC	CASSQDPTYPYEQYF
.	.	TRBJ1-3	TRBV11-2	TGTGCCAGCAGCTCGTTACAGGGATGGGTAAACACCATATATTTT	CASSSLQGWVNTIYF
once	.	TRBJ2-7	TRBV7-2	TGTGCCAGCAGCGAGCGCAGCCAACGCTCCTACGAGCAGTACTTC	CASSERSQRSYEQYF
.	TRBD1	TRBJ1-4	TRBV9	TGTGCCAGCAGCGTAGGACAGGGAAGGAGGGAAAAACTGTTTTTT	CASSVGQGRREKLFF
few	.	TRBJ2-2	TRBV9	TGTGCCAGCAGCGTAGACTCCGCAGGGGCCGGGGAGCTGTTTTTT	CASSVDSAGAGELFF
.	TRBD1	TRBJ2-1	TRBV7-2	TGTGCCAGCAGCACGCACCAGGGGGCGGTGGGCAATGAGCAGTTCTTC	CASSTHQGAVGNEQFF
.	.	TRBJ1-5	TRBV5-5	TGTGCCAGCAGCTTGGTTTCCTACAATCAGCCCCAGCATTTT	CASSLVSYNQPQHF
.	.	TRBJ2-2	TRBV6-6	TGTGCCAGCAGGGCCACCGGGGAGCTGTTTTTT	CASRATGELFF
.	.	TRBJ1-6	TRBV4-1	TGCGCCAGCAGCCAAGAATGGCCGAAGGGGGGGACCCATTCACCCCTCCACTTT	CASSQEWPKGGTHSPLHF
.	.	TRBJ2-7	TRBV5-1	TGCGCCAGCAGCGCCGCGGGGAGAGGGGCGGAGGAGCAGTACTTC	CASSAAGRGAEEQYF